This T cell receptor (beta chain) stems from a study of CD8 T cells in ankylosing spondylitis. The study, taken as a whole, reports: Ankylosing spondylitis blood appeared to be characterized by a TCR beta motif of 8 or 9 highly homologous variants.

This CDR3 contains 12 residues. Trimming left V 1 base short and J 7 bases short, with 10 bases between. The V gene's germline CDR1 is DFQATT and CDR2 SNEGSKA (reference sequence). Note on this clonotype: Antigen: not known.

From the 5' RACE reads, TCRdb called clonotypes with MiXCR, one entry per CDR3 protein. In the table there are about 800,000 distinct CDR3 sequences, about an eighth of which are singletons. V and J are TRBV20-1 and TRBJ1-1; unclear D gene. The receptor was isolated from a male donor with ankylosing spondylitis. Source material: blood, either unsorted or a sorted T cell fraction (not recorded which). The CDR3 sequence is CSARGQTGEAFF. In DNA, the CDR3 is TGCAGTGCTAGAGGACAAACGGGTGAAGCTTTCTTT.